The present TCR beta chain was sequenced within a study of blood T cell repertoires in COVID-19. The method was immunoSEQ multiplex PCR; TCRdb's version includes in-frame clones alone and lacks a portion of them. The repertoire holds over 250,000 clones, roughly 86% seen once, with roughly 1.8% in the top ten. V dropped 1 base and J dropped 12; count of bases not matched to a gene: 11. The CDR3 covers 15 residues. Per the germline V gene, CDR1 is SGHRS and CDR2 is YFSETQ. The chain has TRBV5-1 and TRBJ2-3, with 10 bases identical to TRBD2. The specimen was PBMCs or T cells enriched from blood (not recorded which). The origin of this receptor is a woman aged 55-69 years who had recovered from COVID-19. CDR3 protein: CASSLSTSGTDLQYF. The CDR3 region has the DNA TGCGCCAGCAGCTTGAGCACTAGCGGGACCGACCTACAGTATTTT.